These T cell receptor beta chains were read from a single sample in a study of blood T cell repertoires in COVID-19. Assay: immunoSEQ multiplex PCR; the TCRdb copy retains only in-frame clones and omits some. The repertoire holds some 190,000 clones, with roughly 88% as singletons. Sequencing used peripheral blood. All receptors derive from a man older than 75 with COVID-19, enrolled during active disease. The CDR3 runs from the conserved cysteine through the conserved F or W. Fields, in order: D gene, clone size, CDR3 length, J gene, V gene, CDR3 DNA, CDR3 protein. A D gene is named only where the DNA matches it firmly. A clone size is listed for some rows: how often the clone was seen (once, few, many), or a class if it is expanded.

TRBD1 | - | 15 | TRBJ1-1 | TRBV4-2 | TGTGCCAGCAGCCAAATGGGACAGGGGATCACTGAAGCTTTCTTT | CASSQMGQGITEAFF
TRBD2 | - | 18 | TRBJ2-3 | TRBV11-3 | TGTGCCAGCACCCTAGGGACTAGCGGGGGTTTTTACACAGATACGCAGTATTTT | CASTLGTSGGFYTDTQYF
- | few | 16 | TRBJ1-2 | TRBV6-1 | TGTGCCAGCAGTGGGTGGGGGGGGGCCGCCCACTATGGCTACACCTTC | CASSGWGGAAHYGYTF
- | - | 13 | TRBJ2-7 | TRBV6-4 | TGTGCCAGCAGTGACTGGGCCTGTAGCGAGCAGTACTTC | CASSDWACSEQYF
- | - | 11 | TRBJ1-1 | TRBV6-5 | TGTGCCAGCAGTCATAGACAAACGGCTTTCTTT | CASSHRQTAFF
TRBD1 | - | 16 | TRBJ1-2 | TRBV9 | TGTGCCAGCAGCGTACGGGACAGGGGGAGTAACTATGGCTACACCTTC | CASSVRDRGSNYGYTF
- | - | 11 | TRBJ1-1 | TRBV19 | TGTGCCAGTAGGCACAGGGTTGAAGCTTTCTTT | CASRHRVEAFF
- | once | 15 | TRBJ2-7 | TRBV7-2 | TGTGCCAGCAGCTTATTCGGTCAGGCCACCTACGAGCAGTACTTC | CASSLFGQATYEQYF
- | - | 16 | TRBJ1-4 | TRBV28 | TGTGCCAGCAGTTTAGACCCCCAGGGTACTAATGAAAAACTGTTTTTT | CASSLDPQGTNEKLFF
- | - | 15 | TRBJ2-7 | TRBV11-3 | TGTGCCAGCAGCCCGCCCCCGGGGAGCTCCTACGAGCAGTACTTC | CASSPPPGSSYEQYF
- | few | 12 | TRBJ2-2 | TRBV2 | TGTGCCAGCAGCGGACATATCGGGGAGCTGTTTTTT | CASSGHIGELFF
- | - | 11 | TRBJ2-3 | TRBV7-2 | TGTGCCAGCAGTCCCGAGGGTACGCAGTATTTT | CASSPEGTQYF
TRBD2 | few | 15 | TRBJ2-1 | TRBV7-3 | TGTGCCAGCAGCTTAGGGCGGGGGGCTTACAATGAGCAGTTCTTC | CASSLGRGAYNEQFF
TRBD1 | - | 14 | TRBJ2-3 | TRBV9 | TGTGCCAGCAGCAGGGGACAGGGCACAGATACGCAGTATTTT | CASSRGQGTDTQYF
- | - | 11 | TRBJ2-3 | TRBV20-1 | TGCAGTGCCGCAGGCACTGATACGCAGTATTTT | CSAAGTDTQYF
TRBD1 | few | 16 | TRBJ1-1 | TRBV6-1 | TGTGCCAGCAGTGAAGCTTGGACAGGGTTCATCACTGAAGCTTTCTTT | CASSEAWTGFITEAFF
- | - | 13 | TRBJ1-1 | TRBV7-9 | TGTGCCAGCAACACAGAACCTGGGACTGAAGCTTTCTTT | CASNTEPGTEAFF
- | - | 13 | TRBJ1-1 | TRBV6-5 | TGTGCCAGCAAAGCGGACGGGTACACTGAAGCTTTCTTT | CASKADGYTEAFF
- | - | 16 | TRBJ2-5 | TRBV3-1/TRBV3-2 | TGTGCCAGCAGCCAAGAAGGTGGAGGGGGCGCGGAGACCCAGTACTTC | CASSQEGGGGAETQYF
- | - | 13 | TRBJ1-1 | TRBV20-1 | TGCAGTGCTAGTACGCGTGTTGGAGCTGAAGCTTTCTTT | CSASTRVGAEAFF
- | - | 13 | TRBJ1-4 | TRBV10-3 | TGTGCCACCCAGGGACTGATGAATGAAAAACTGTTTTTT | CATQGLMNEKLFF
- | - | 13 | TRBJ2-3 | TRBV7-9 | TGTGCCATCGTTACAGGGAGTACAGATACGCAGTATTTT | CAIVTGSTDTQYF
- | - | 17 | TRBJ1-3 | TRBV4-1 | TGCGCCAGCAGCCAAACGGTGGGGGGGGCGATTGGAAACACCATATATTTT | CASSQTVGGAIGNTIYF
- | - | 15 | TRBJ1-1 | TRBV5-1 | TGCGCCAGCAGCTTGGTGGGGGGGCTGGGCACTGAAGCTTTCTTT | CASSLVGGLGTEAFF
TRBD1 | few | 15 | TRBJ1-4 | TRBV9 | TGTGCCAGCAGCGTAGGGGGACAGACTAATGAAAAACTGTTTTTT | CASSVGGQTNEKLFF
- | few | 14 | TRBJ1-5 | TRBV3-1/TRBV3-2 | TGTGCCAGCAGCCAATGGACAGCAAATCAGCCCCAGCATTTT | CASSQWTANQPQHF
- | - | 13 | TRBJ1-1 | TRBV12-3/TRBV12-4 | TGTGCCAGCACTCGACTCCCTACGAGGGAAGCTTTCTTT | CASTRLPTREAFF
- | - | 13 | TRBJ1-1 | TRBV7-2 | TGTGCCAGCAGCTTAGCGCGGGGAACTGAAGCTTTCTTT | CASSLARGTEAFF
- | - | 13 | TRBJ2-7 | TRBV18 | TGTGCCAGCTCACGGGACACAACCTACGAGCAGTACTTC | CASSRDTTYEQYF
- | - | 15 | TRBJ2-1 | TRBV6-5 | TGTGCCAGCATCAATAGCGAGGGGGGGAAACATGAGCAGTTCTTC | CASINSEGGKHEQFF
- | once | 13 | TRBJ1-5 | TRBV6-5 | TGTGCCAGCAGTAAGCCAGGGAATCAGCCCCAGCATTTT | CASSKPGNQPQHF
TRBD1 | - | 14 | TRBJ1-2 | TRBV5-4 | TGTGCCAGCAGCTCGTCCGGGACAGGGTCTGGCTACACCTTC | CASSSSGTGSGYTF
TRBD2 | once | 16 | TRBJ2-3 | TRBV7-3 | TGTGCCAGCAGGTGGGGAGAGACTAGCTACGCAGATACGCAGTATTTT | CASRWGETSYADTQYF
- | - | 14 | TRBJ2-1 | TRBV7-6 | TGTGCCAGCAGCTTCAGTGAGGAGTACAATGAGCAGTTCTTC | CASSFSEEYNEQFF
- | - | 16 | TRBJ2-3 | TRBV5-1 | TGCGCCAGCAGCTTGGGGTCTACAACTGGCGGGGATACGCAGTATTTT | CASSLGSTTGGDTQYF
- | - | 20 | TRBJ1-6 | TRBV5-5 | TGTGCCAGCAGCCCGACAACTGACAGAAACCTAAGCTCCTATAATTCACCCCTCCACTTT | CASSPTTDRNLSSYNSPLHF